The 16 T cell receptor beta chains below come from one sample, sequenced in a study of control samples from healthy donors and cancer patients. The repertoire was sequenced with immunoSEQ multiplex PCR; TCRdb's copy has only in-frame clones and lacks some. The sample records some 100,000 clones, about 89% being singletons. The source material was blood. All receptors come from a man aged 25-40 years in good health.

This clone was counted a single time. The rearrangement uses TRBV15 and TRBJ1-2; a possible D gene is TRBD1 (5 bases). The CDR3 is made up of 15 amino acids. V dropped 3 bases and J dropped 4 bases, with 15 bases sitting between them. Germline lookup yields CDR1 LNHNV and CDR2 YYDKDF (reference sequence). In nucleotides, the CDR3 is TGTGCCACCAGCAGGGAAGGGGTAGGAATCTATGGCTACACCTTC. It is translated as CATSREGVGIYGYTF.

This clone was observed a handful of times. The chain uses TRBV29-1 and TRBJ2-1; no clear D gene. The CDR3 is made up of 12 amino acids. Germline lookup yields CDR1 SQVTM and CDR2 ANQGSEA. V lost 7 bases, J lost 0 bases, and 7 bases lay in between. The CDR3 DNA is TGCAGCGGGCTAAGCTCCTACAATGAGCAGTTCTTC. Translated, it gives CSGLSSYNEQFF.

The V call is TRBV5-1, the J call TRBJ1-4; TRBD1 matches 8 bases. V trimming: 0 bases; J trimming: 3 bases; junction bases outside the gene matches: 7. The CDR3 covers 17 residues. CDR1 and CDR2 from the germline V gene are SGHRS and YFSETQ. Written as DNA, the CDR3 is TGCGCCAGCAGCTTGGGGACAGGGACGAGAGCTAATGAAAAACTGTTTTTT. This encodes CASSLGTGTRANEKLFF. Variable domain in full (rest from reference TRBV5-1 and TRBJ1-4): KAGVTQTPRYLIKTRGQQVTLSCSPISGHRSVSWYQQTPGQGLQFLFEYFSETQRNKGNFPGRFSGRQFSNSRSEMNVSTLELGDSALYLCASSLGTGTRANEKLFFGSGTQLSVL.

J is TRBJ1-2 and V is TRBV6-1; D call uncertain. V was shortened by 2 bases and J by 1 base, with 8 bases between the two germline ends. The germline V gene encodes CDR1 MNHNS and CDR2 SASEGT. The CDR3 runs 14 residues. The CDR3 DNA follows: TGTGCCAGCAGTGAAAGGGCGAGTAACTATGGCTACACCTTC. As protein: CASSERASNYGYTF.

This clone showed up just once. The chain carries TRBV7-9 and TRBJ2-5; D is undetermined. Germline V gene sequence: CDR1 SEHNR, CDR2 FQNEAQ (reference sequence). This CDR3 is 13 amino acids long. With 1 base removed from V and 5 bases from J, the gap between germline ends came to 8 bases. The CDR3 reads CASSLVGSETQYF. The CDR3 region has the DNA TGTGCCAGCAGCTTAGTTGGTAGTGAGACCCAGTACTTC.

This chain uses TRBV4-1 with TRBJ1-6; 7 bases are shared with TRBD1. The J segment lost 9 bases and the V segment lost 1 base, leaving 3 bases of the junction unmatched. The CDR3 length is 14 residues. Germline-derived CDR1 and CDR2 are MGHRA and YSYEKL. The CDR3 reads CASSQGTGVSPLHF. CDR3 coding DNA: TGCGCCAGCAGCCAAGGCACAGGGGTTTCACCCCTCCACTTT.

The rearrangement uses TRBV2 and TRBJ2-7; TRBD2 is a possible D gene (7 bases). From germline, CDR1 is SNHLY and CDR2 FYNNEI. The CDR3 covers 13 residues. V gave up 9 bases and J gave up 5 bases, with 17 bases separating them. The CDR3 nucleotides read TGTGCCAGTCGGGTCGGGGAGGGGGACGAGCAGTACTTC. Protein product: CASRVGEGDEQYF. Supplemented by reference TRBV2 and TRBJ2-7, the full variable domain reads EPEVTQTPSHQVTQMGQEVILRCVPISNHLYFYWYRQILGQKVEFLVSFYNNEISEKSEIFDDQFSVERPDGSNFTLKIRSTKLEDSAMYFCASRVGEGDEQYFGPGTRLTVT.

This CDR3 reads CAWSVRGNEQYF. The CDR3, as DNA: TGTGCCTGGAGTGTACGGGGAAACGAGCAGTACTTC. The rearrangement links TRBV30 to TRBJ2-7; D might be TRBD2 (5 bases). In germline, CDR1 is GTSNPN, CDR2 SVGIG (reference sequence). V was trimmed by 0 bases and J by 5 bases, leaving 8 bases between them. CDR3 length equals 12 residues.

V gene TRBV11-1 combines with J gene TRBJ2-3; weak D call: TRBD1 (6 bases). In germline, CDR1 is SGHAT, CDR2 FQDESV (reference sequence). The CDR3 spans 16 residues. Trimming took 5 bases from V and 0 from J, leaving 15 bases between them. CDR3 residues: CASSPTGLTSTDTQYF. The CDR3 coding sequence is TGTGCCAGCAGCCCCACAGGGCTTACTAGCACAGATACGCAGTATTTT.

The rearrangement uses TRBV7-9 and TRBJ2-6; D is unclear. This CDR3 is 15 amino acids long. The V and J ends lost 5 bases and 0 bases respectively, with 8 bases between them. Germline loops: CDR1 SEHNR, CDR2 FQNEAQ (reference sequence). The CDR3 spells CASSASISGANVLTF. The CDR3, as DNA: TGTGCCAGCAGCGCATCGATCTCTGGGGCCAACGTCCTGACTTTC.

The chain is built from TRBV7-8 and TRBJ2-2; unclear D gene. Germline V lookup: CDR1 SGHVS, CDR2 FQNEAQ. The CDR3 contains 12 residues. The V and J ends lost 7 bases and 2 bases respectively, with 5 bases between them. CDR3 protein: CASTFNTGELFF. CDR3 in DNA: TGTGCCAGCACCTTTAACACCGGGGAGCTGTTTTTT.

This clone was observed a few times. The chain joins TRBV7-2 to TRBJ2-7, with 7 bases fitting TRBD1. Germline CDR1 and CDR2: SGHTA and FQGNSA. This CDR3 comprises 13 residues. Trimming at V came to 8 bases and at J to 3 bases, leaving 7 bases not matched to a gene. The CDR3 protein is CASGGQMNYEQYF. CDR3 DNA sequence: TGTGCCAGCGGGGGACAGATGAACTACGAGCAGTACTTC.

This chain joins TRBV19 and TRBJ2-3, with 7 bases aligning to TRBD2. CDR1 is LNHDA and CDR2 is SQIVND in the germline V gene (reference sequence). This CDR3 has 14 residues. After removal of 5 bases from V and 1 base from J, the junction contained 3 bases not matched to a gene. The CDR3 sequence: CASSLSGRTDTQYF. The CDR3 nucleotides are TGTGCCAGTAGTCTTAGCGGGCGCACAGATACGCAGTATTTT.

The V call is TRBV6-5, the J call TRBJ1-2, with D possibly TRBD1 on 6 matching bases. Trimming shortened V by 0 bases and J by 8 bases, and 19 bases separated the two germline ends. This CDR3 is built from 16 residues. Germline CDR1 reads MNHEY; CDR2 reads SVGAGI. In DNA form, the CDR3 reads TGTGCCAGCAGTTACTCGTGGGGGGGCCTCGGAGGCGGCTACACCTTC. It is translated as CASSYSWGGLGGGYTF.

V usage is TRBV1 and J usage is TRBJ1-1; the table assigns TRBD1, which was not confirmed against the DNA. TRBV1 is designated a pseudogene. The CDR3 is 19 amino acids. CDR3 protein: CTSSQDCLGQGRQFTEAFF. CDR3 coding DNA: TGCACCAGCAGCCAAGACTGTCTGGGACAGGGGCGACAATTCACTGAAGCTTTCTTT.

The rearrangement joins TRBV9 to TRBJ2-7; the match to TRBD1 covers 8 bases. The J segment lost 6 bases and the V segment lost 3 bases, leaving 8 bases of the junction unmatched. CDR3 size: 14 residues. CDR1 is SGDLS, CDR2 YYNGEE, per germline. The CDR3 reads CASSERTGPAEQYF. In DNA form, the CDR3 reads TGTGCCAGCAGCGAGCGGACAGGGCCCGCCGAGCAGTACTTC.